The present T cell receptor beta chain was sequenced within a study of T cell repertoires in cytomegalovirus infection. Study as a whole: Shared public TCR beta signatures pointed to both CMV infection and a matching HLA type. Study-level findings and limits: HLA-C-restricted CMV-specific TCR beta clonotypes prevailed in the ex vivo response.

In this sample, this clonotype turned up a few times. Antigen: not known. The CDR3 totals 16 residues. Per germline, CDR1 LGHNA and CDR2 YNFKEQ. The germline V and J ends were trimmed by 1 base and 9 bases, with 19 bases remaining between them. One entry per CDR3 protein, called by TCRdb with MiXCR from the reads. The sample consists of about 280,000 distinct CDR3 sequences, 20% to 25% of them appearing once. This rearrangement joins TRBV4-2 to TRBJ2-1; D possibly corresponds to TRBD2 (6 bases). The sequence was obtained from a human donor in good health (CMV status not recorded). Some clones in this sample may be carry-over from other donors' samples. Specimen: cultured PBMCs, collected from culture after CMV antigen stimulation. For the CDR3, the DNA is TGTGCCAGCAGCCAAGTCAGGCGCGGGACCAACGTTGAGCAGTTCTTC. It yields the protein CASSQVRRGTNVEQFF.